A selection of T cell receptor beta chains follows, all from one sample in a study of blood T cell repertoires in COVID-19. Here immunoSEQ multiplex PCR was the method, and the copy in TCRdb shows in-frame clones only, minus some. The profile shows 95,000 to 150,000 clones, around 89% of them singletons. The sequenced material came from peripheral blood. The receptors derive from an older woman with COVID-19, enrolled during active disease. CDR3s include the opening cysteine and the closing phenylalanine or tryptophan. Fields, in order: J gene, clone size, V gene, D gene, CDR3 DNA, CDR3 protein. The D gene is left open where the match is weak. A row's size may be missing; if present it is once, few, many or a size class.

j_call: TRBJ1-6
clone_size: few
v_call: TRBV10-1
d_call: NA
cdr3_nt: TGCGCCACCAAACCCTTACAGGGCTATAATTCACCCCTCCACTTT
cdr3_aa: CATKPLQGYNSPLHF

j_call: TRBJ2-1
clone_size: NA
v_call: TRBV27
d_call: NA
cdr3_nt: TGTGCCAGCAGCCCTACTGACAGTCGGCAGTTCTTC
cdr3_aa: CASSPTDSRQFF

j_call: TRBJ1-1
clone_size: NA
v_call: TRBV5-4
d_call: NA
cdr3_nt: TGTGCCAGCAGCTTGGTTTTGGGAGGCTTCATGAACACTGAAGCTTTCTTT
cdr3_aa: CASSLVLGGFMNTEAFF

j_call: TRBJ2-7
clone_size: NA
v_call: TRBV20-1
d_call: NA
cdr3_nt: TGCAGTGCTAGTCCCGGGGGCTACGAGCAGTACTTC
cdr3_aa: CSASPGGYEQYF

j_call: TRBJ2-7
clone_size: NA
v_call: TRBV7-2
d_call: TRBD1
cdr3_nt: TGTGCCAGCAGCGGACAGGGGGGGTCCTACGAGCAGTACTTC
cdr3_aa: CASSGQGGSYEQYF

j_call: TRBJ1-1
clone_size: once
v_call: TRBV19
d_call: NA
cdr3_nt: TGTGCCAGCACACAAAGCGGGTTTGGGGCTGAAGCTTTCTTT
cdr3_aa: CASTQSGFGAEAFF

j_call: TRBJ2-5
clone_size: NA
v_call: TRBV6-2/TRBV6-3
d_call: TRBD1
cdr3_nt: TGTGCCAGCAGTCTGAACCACAGGGGCGTAGGGGAGACCCAGTACTTC
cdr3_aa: CASSLNHRGVGETQYF

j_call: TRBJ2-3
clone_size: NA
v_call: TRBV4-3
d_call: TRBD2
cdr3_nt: TGCGCCAGCAGCCAAGAAGGGCGCGGGGGGGCCACAGATACGCAGTATTTT
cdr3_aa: CASSQEGRGGATDTQYF

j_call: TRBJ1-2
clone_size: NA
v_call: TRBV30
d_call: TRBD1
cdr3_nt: TGTGCCTGGACAGCCACTCGTACAGGGGGCGCCTTGCGTGGCTACACCTTC
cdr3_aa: CAWTATRTGGALRGYTF

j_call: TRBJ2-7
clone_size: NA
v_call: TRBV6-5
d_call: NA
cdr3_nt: TGTGCCAGCAGTACTCGGGACACTACCTACGAGCAGTACTTC
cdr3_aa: CASSTRDTTYEQYF

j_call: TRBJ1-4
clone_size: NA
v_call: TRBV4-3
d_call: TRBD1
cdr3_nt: TGCGCCAGCAGCCCCAGTACAGGGGTTCATCGTGAAAAACTGTTTTTT
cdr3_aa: CASSPSTGVHREKLFF

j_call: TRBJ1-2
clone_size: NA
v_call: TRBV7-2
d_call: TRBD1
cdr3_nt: TGTGCCAGCAGCTCTCCCGCGGACAGGGTGAGGGCCTATGGCTACACCTTC
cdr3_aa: CASSSPADRVRAYGYTF

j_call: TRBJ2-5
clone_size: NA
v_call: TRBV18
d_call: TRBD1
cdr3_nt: TGTGCCAGCTCACCGGGACAGGGGCCATCAGAGACCCAGTACTTC
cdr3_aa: CASSPGQGPSETQYF

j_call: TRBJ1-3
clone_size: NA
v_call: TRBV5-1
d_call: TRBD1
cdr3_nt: TGCGCCAGCAGCCCGGGACAGTCAACCTCTGGAAACACCATATATTTT
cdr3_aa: CASSPGQSTSGNTIYF

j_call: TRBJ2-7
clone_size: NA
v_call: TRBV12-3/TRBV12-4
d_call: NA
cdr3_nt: TGTGCCAGCAGCGGAGGCCCCTACGAGCAGTACTTC
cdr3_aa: CASSGGPYEQYF

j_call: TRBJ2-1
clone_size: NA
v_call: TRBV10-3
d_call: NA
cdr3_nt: TGTGCCATCAGATCCGGGGGGCTCGGTGAGCAGTTCTTC
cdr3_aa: CAIRSGGLGEQFF

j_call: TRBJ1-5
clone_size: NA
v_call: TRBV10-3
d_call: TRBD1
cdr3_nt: TGTGCCACTCAAGGGACAGGGGTTCTGCAGCCCCAGCATTTT
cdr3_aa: CATQGTGVLQPQHF

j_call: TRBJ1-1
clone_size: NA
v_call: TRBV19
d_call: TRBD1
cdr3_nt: TGTGCCAGTAGCGGACAGGTTGAAGCTTTCTTT
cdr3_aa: CASSGQVEAFF

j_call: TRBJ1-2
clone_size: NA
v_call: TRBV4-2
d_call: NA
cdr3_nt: TGTGCCAGCCAAGAGACACACACCCTTAACTATGGCTACACCTTC
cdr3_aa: CASQETHTLNYGYTF

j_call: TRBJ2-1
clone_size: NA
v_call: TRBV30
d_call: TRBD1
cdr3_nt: TGTGCCTGGAGCGTTCCCCGACAGGGGGATAACAATGAGCAGTTCTTC
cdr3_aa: CAWSVPRQGDNNEQFF

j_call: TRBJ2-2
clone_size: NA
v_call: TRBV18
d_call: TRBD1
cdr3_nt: TGTGCCAGCTCACCGTACAGGGGGAACACCGGGGAGCTGTTTTTT
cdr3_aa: CASSPYRGNTGELFF

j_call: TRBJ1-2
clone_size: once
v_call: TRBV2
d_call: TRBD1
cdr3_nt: TGTGCCAGCAATCCCGGACAGGGCGCTAACTATGGCTACACCTTC
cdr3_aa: CASNPGQGANYGYTF

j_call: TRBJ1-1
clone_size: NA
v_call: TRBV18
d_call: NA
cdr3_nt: TGTGCCAGCTCACCACGCTGGGAGCAGAACACTGAAGCTTTCTTT
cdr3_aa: CASSPRWEQNTEAFF

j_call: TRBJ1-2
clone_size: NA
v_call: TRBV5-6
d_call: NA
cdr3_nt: TGTGCCAGCAGCTTTGAACAGGCCCTCTATGGCTACACCTTC
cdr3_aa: CASSFEQALYGYTF

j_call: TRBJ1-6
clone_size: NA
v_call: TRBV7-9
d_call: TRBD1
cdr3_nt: TGTGCCAGCAGCACAGGGGATTCACCCCTCCACTTT
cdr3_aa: CASSTGDSPLHF

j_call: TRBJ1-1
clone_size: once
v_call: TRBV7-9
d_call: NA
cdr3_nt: TGTGCCAGCAGGAGCACGGGCACGGGGGCTTTCTTT
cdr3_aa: CASRSTGTGAFF

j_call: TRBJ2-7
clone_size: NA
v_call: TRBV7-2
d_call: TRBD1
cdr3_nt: TGTGCCAGCAGCTTAGCGGGGACAGACTACGAGCAGTACTTC
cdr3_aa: CASSLAGTDYEQYF

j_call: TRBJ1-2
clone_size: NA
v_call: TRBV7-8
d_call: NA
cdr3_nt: TGTGCCAGCAGCTTAGACAGGGAGAATGGCTACACCTTC
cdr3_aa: CASSLDRENGYTF

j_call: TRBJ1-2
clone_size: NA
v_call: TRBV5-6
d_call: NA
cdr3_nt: TGTGCCAGCAGCCGTACTGCGGTGCTCTATGGCTACACCTTC
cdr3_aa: CASSRTAVLYGYTF

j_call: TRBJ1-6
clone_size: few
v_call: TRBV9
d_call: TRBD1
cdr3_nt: TGTGCCAGCAGCGTAAGTCAAGGGGGCCGTTCACCCCTCCACTTT
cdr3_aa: CASSVSQGGRSPLHF

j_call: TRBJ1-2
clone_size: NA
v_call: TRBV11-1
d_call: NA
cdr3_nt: TGTGCCAGCAGCCTAGGGGAGAACTATGGCTACACCTTC
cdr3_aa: CASSLGENYGYTF

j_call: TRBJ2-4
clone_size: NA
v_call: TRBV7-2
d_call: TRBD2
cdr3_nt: TGTGCCAGCAGCTTCAGCGGGGGTGGTAACATTCAGTACTTC
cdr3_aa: CASSFSGGGNIQYF

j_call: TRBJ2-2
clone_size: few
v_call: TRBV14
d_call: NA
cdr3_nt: TGTGCCAGCAGCCCCGGTCTGGGGCGCACCGGGGAGCTGTTTTTT
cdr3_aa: CASSPGLGRTGELFF

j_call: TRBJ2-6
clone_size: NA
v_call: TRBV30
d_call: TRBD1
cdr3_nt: TGTGCCTGGAGCTTCCCTGACAGGGTCCTGGCTGGGGCCAACGTCCTGACTTTC
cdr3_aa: CAWSFPDRVLAGANVLTF

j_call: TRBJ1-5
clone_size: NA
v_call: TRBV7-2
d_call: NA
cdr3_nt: TGTGCCAGCAGCTGGGGAGGAGGGGATCAGCCCCAGCATTTT
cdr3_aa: CASSWGGGDQPQHF

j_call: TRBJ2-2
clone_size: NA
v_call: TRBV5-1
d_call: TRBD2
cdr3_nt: TGCGCCAGCAGCTCTAGCGGGGGGAACACCGGGGAGCTGTTTTTT
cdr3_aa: CASSSSGGNTGELFF

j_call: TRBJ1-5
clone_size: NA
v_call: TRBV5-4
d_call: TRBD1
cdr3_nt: TGTGCCAGCAGCTCCGGCACAGGGGGCGCGGGCAATCAGCCCCAGCATTTT
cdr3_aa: CASSSGTGGAGNQPQHF

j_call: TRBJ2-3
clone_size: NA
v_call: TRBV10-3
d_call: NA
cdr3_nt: TGTGCCATCAGAGGTGTTAGCTCAGATACGCAGTATTTT
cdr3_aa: CAIRGVSSDTQYF

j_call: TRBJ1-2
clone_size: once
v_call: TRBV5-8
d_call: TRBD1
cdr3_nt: TGTGCCAGCAGCAGGGGACAGGACCTCTATGGCTACACCTTC
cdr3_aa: CASSRGQDLYGYTF

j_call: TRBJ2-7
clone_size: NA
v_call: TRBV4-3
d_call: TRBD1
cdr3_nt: TGCGCCAGCAGCCAGACCCCGGGACAGCACTACGAGCAGTACTTC
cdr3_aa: CASSQTPGQHYEQYF

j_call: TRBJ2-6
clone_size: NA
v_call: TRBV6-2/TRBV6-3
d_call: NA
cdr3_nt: TGTGCCAGCAGTTACTCGGGGCAGGGAATCGCTGGGGCCAACGTCCTGACTTTC
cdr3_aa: CASSYSGQGIAGANVLTF

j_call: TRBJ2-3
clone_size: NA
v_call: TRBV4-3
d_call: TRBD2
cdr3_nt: TGCGCCAGCAGCCAAGATGGAGCGGGGGGGCCCACAGATACGCAGTATTTT
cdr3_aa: CASSQDGAGGPTDTQYF

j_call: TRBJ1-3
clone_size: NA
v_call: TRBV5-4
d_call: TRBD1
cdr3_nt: TGTGCCAGCAGCCTAAAGACAGGGCATTCGGGAAACACCATATATTTT
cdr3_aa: CASSLKTGHSGNTIYF

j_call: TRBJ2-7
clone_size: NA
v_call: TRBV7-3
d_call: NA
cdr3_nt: TGTGCCAGCAGCTCCCAACAGGGCGGCGAGCAGTACTTC
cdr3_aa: CASSSQQGGEQYF

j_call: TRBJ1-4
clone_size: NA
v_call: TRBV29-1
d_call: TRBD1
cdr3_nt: TGCAGCGTTGGACAGGGCTCTGAAAAACTGTTTTTT
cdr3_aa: CSVGQGSEKLFF

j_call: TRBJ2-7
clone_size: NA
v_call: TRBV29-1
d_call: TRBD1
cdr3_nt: TGCAGCGTTGCCAGGACAGGGGACACCTACGAGCAGTACTTC
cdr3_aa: CSVARTGDTYEQYF

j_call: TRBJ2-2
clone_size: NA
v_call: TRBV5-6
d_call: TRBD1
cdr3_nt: TGTGCCAGCAGCTACGGACAGGGAACGAACACCGGGGAGCTGTTTTTT
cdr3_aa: CASSYGQGTNTGELFF

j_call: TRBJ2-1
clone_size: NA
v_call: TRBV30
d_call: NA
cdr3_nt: TGTGCCTGGATTCCCTTGTGGGGGCGATCCAATGAGCAGTTCTTC
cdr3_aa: CAWIPLWGRSNEQFF

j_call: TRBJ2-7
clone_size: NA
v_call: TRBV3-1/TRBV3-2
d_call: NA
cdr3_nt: TGTGCCAGCAGCCAAGAAAGAGCCAGGGAAGGCGAGCAGTACTTC
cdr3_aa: CASSQERAREGEQYF

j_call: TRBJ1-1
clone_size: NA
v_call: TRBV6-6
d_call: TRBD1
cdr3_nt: TGTGCCAGCAGTTGGGGACAGGGGGACACTGAAGCTTTCTTT
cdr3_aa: CASSWGQGDTEAFF

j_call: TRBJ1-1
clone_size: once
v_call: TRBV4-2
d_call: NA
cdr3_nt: TGTGCCAGCAGCCAAGTTGGGGCCGACACTGAAGCTTTCTTT
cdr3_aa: CASSQVGADTEAFF

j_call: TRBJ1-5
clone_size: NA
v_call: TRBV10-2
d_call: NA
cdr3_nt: TGCGCCAGCAACCGGGACAACAATCAGCCCCAGCATTTT
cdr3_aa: CASNRDNNQPQHF

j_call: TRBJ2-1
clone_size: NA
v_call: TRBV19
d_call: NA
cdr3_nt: TGTGCCAGTAGTCACCGGAATGAGCAGTTCTTC
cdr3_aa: CASSHRNEQFF

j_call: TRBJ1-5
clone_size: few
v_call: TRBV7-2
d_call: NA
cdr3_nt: TGTGCCAGCAGCTCTTTCCCCCGGGGGGCTAGCAATCAGCCCCAGCATTTT
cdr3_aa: CASSSFPRGASNQPQHF

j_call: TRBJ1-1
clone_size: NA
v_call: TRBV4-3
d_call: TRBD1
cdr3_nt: TGCGCCAGCAGCCATCCGGGACAGGGCACTGAAGCTTTCTTT
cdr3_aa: CASSHPGQGTEAFF